This is a list of T cell receptor beta chains from one sample in a study of blood T cell repertoires in COVID-19. The table came from immunoSEQ multiplex PCR; TCRdb's copy has only in-frame clones and leaves some out. This sample has some 250,000 clones, with around nine tenths found just once. Sequencing was done on a sample of peripheral blood. Every receptor here comes from a woman in her 70s with active or convalescent COVID-19. CDR3s include the opening cysteine and the closing phenylalanine or tryptophan. Fields, in order: D gene, J gene, V gene, clone size, CDR3 DNA, CDR3 protein. The D gene is left open where the match is weak. A row's size may be missing; if present it is once, few, many or a size class.

. TRBJ1-5 TRBV11-2 once TGTGCCAGCAGCTTAGCCACAGGGAATTATGGCAATCAGCCCCAGCATTTT CASSLATGNYGNQPQHF
. TRBJ2-3 TRBV6-5 . TGTGCCAGCAGCCGGGTGGGTAGCACAGATACGCAGTATTTT CASSRVGSTDTQYF
TRBD2 TRBJ2-1 TRBV9 once TGTGCCAGCAGCGTACTCTCGGGGGGATTCGACAATGAGCAGTTCTTC CASSVLSGGFDNEQFF
TRBD1 TRBJ1-3 TRBV5-1 . TGCGCCAGCAGCCCCCGTTCGGGACAGGGGGCGGGAGGAAACACCATATATTTT CASSPRSGQGAGGNTIYF
TRBD1 TRBJ1-2 TRBV5-4 once TGTGCCAGCAGCCTAGGACAGGGGTCGAAGAACTATGGCTACACCTTC CASSLGQGSKNYGYTF
. TRBJ1-1 TRBV9 . TGTGCCAGCAGCGTAGGCCCGAGAGATGAAGCTTTCTTT CASSVGPRDEAFF
. TRBJ1-3 TRBV4-3 . TGCGCCAGCAGCCAAGATCCAGACTCTGGAAACACCATATATTTT CASSQDPDSGNTIYF
. TRBJ1-1 TRBV3-1/TRBV3-2 . TGTGCCAGCACCCTGGAGGTTAAGAACACTGAAGCTTTCTTT CASTLEVKNTEAFF
TRBD1 TRBJ1-1 TRBV18 . TGTGCCAGCTCACCACATTCCACAGGGGGCACTGAAGCTTTCTTT CASSPHSTGGTEAFF
TRBD2 TRBJ2-5 TRBV4-1 . TGCGCCAGCAGCCAATATCCGAGGGAGGGGGAGACCCAGTACTTC CASSQYPREGETQYF
TRBD1 TRBJ2-7 TRBV6-5 . TGTGCCAGCCGGACAGGGTTATACGAGCAGTACTTC CASRTGLYEQYF
. TRBJ2-3 TRBV3-1/TRBV3-2 once TGTGCCAGCAGCCCTCTCAGCGGCACAGATACGCAGTATTTT CASSPLSGTDTQYF
. TRBJ1-1 TRBV4-2 . TGTGCCAGCAGCCGCCAGTTCATGAACACTGAAGCTTTCTTT CASSRQFMNTEAFF
. TRBJ1-2 TRBV7-2 . TGTGCCAGCAGCTTAGGTACAGGGTATCGCCCTCGGGGCTACACCTTC CASSLGTGYRPRGYTF
. TRBJ2-1 TRBV6-5 . TGTGCCAGCAGTTACGGCCAATCAGGGGTGGGCTATGAGCAGTTCTTC CASSYGQSGVGYEQFF
TRBD1 TRBJ1-1 TRBV5-6 . TGTGCCAGCAGCTTGCGATATGAGGGGGCCGAAGCTTTCTTT CASSLRYEGAEAFF
. TRBJ1-5 TRBV27 . TGTGCCAGCAGTCCCGGCCGGGGGAATCAGCCCCAGCATTTT CASSPGRGNQPQHF
. TRBJ1-4 TRBV18 once TGTGCCAGCTCACCGGAAAGACTTACTGAAAAACTGTTTTTT CASSPERLTEKLFF
. TRBJ1-1 TRBV5-4 few TGTGCCAGCAGCTTAAGTGGCGGGCGCCAAGTGAACACTGAAGCTTTCTTT CASSLSGGRQVNTEAFF
TRBD1 TRBJ1-2 TRBV7-2 . TGTGCCAGCAGCCGTCCCGGGACAGGGGCTGGCTACACCTTC CASSRPGTGAGYTF
TRBD1 TRBJ1-2 TRBV7-2 . TGTGCCAGCAGTTTAGGGGGCCCTGGAGGCTACACCTTC CASSLGGPGGYTF
TRBD2 TRBJ2-3 TRBV7-2 . TGTGCCAGCAGCTGGGGACTAGCGGGGGGAAATACGCAGTATTTT CASSWGLAGGNTQYF
TRBD1 TRBJ1-2 TRBV4-2 . TGTGCCAGCAGCCAAGATCTGCGCGACAGGGTCGGGAGCTACACCTTC CASSQDLRDRVGSYTF
TRBD2 TRBJ2-2 TRBV2 . TGTGCCAGCAGTGAGGTAGCGGGGGGTTCGGCCGGGGAGCTGTTTTTT CASSEVAGGSAGELFF
. TRBJ1-1 TRBV27 . TGTGCCAGCACCCGGGGGGGTAAGAACACTGAAGCTTTCTTT CASTRGGKNTEAFF
TRBD1 TRBJ2-7 TRBV5-4 . TGTGCCAGCAGCTTGGGGCTCCCATCGACAGGGGGTTTTGGGCAGTACTTC CASSLGLPSTGGFGQYF
. TRBJ1-4 TRBV5-1 . TGCGCCAGCAGCCCAACCCGGCAGGATGGTGAAAAACTGTTTTTT CASSPTRQDGEKLFF
TRBD1 TRBJ2-1 TRBV19 . TGTGCCAGTAGTACGCATAAACAGGGGTCACAGTTCTTC CASSTHKQGSQFF
TRBD1 TRBJ2-3 TRBV5-1 . TGCGCCAGCAGCGTGGGACAGAAAACAGATACGCAGTATTTT CASSVGQKTDTQYF
. TRBJ2-7 TRBV12-3/TRBV12-4 . TGTGCCAGCAGTTTAGGACAAAGCTACGAGCAGTACTTC CASSLGQSYEQYF
TRBD1 TRBJ2-7 TRBV7-2 . TGTGCCAGCAGCTTAGTCCCGGACAGGGGGTACGAGCAGTACTTC CASSLVPDRGYEQYF
TRBD1 TRBJ1-1 TRBV25-1 . TGTGCCAGCAGTAGCGCAGGGGGGAACACTGAAGCTTTCTTT CASSSAGGNTEAFF
. TRBJ1-4 TRBV12-5 . TGTGCTAGTGTAAAGGGAGGTAATGAAAAACTGTTTTTT CASVKGGNEKLFF
TRBD1 TRBJ1-1 TRBV11-2 . TGTGCCAGCAGCTCGAGGGGGACAGGCAACACTGAAGCTTTCTTT CASSSRGTGNTEAFF
TRBD1 TRBJ1-2 TRBV6-2/TRBV6-3 . TGTGCCAGCAGTTACCCCGATCCAGGGGGCGTCTATGGCTACACCTTC CASSYPDPGGVYGYTF
. TRBJ2-7 TRBV9 . TGTGCCAGCAGCGCCAGGGCCCCTATCTACGAGCAGTACTTC CASSARAPIYEQYF
. TRBJ1-1 TRBV2 once TGTGCCAGCAGTTACGACAGGTTGGGGGCTTTCTTT CASSYDRLGAFF
. TRBJ1-5 TRBV4-2 . TGTGCCAGCAGCCAAATGGGGGGTAATCAGCCCCAGCATTTT CASSQMGGNQPQHF
TRBD2 TRBJ2-3 TRBV18 once TGTGCCAGCTCACCAAGCGGGGCCACAGATACGCAGTATTTT CASSPSGATDTQYF
. TRBJ1-1 TRBV7-9 . TGTGCCAGCAGCCCTGGGAGCGAGAACACTGAAGCTTTCTTT CASSPGSENTEAFF
. TRBJ1-5 TRBV4-3 . TGCGCCAGCAGCCAAGGGGCGGGGGGATATCAGCCCCAGCATTTT CASSQGAGGYQPQHF
. TRBJ2-5 TRBV11-2 . TGTGCCAGCAGCTTACAGGCCCCCTGGGAGACCCAGTACTTC CASSLQAPWETQYF
TRBD1 TRBJ1-5 TRBV19 . TGTGCCACCAAAAAGACAGGGACAGATCAGCCCCAGCATTTT CATKKTGTDQPQHF
. TRBJ2-2 TRBV25-1 . TGTGCCAGCAGCTCCACAGGGAACACCGGGGAGCTGTTTTTT CASSSTGNTGELFF
. TRBJ1-1 TRBV7-9 . TGTGCCAGCAGCTTGTACGAGCGGGGCCAACAAGCTTTCTTT CASSLYERGQQAFF
. TRBJ1-1 TRBV10-1 few TGCGCCAGCAGTGAGTCGAAAGCCGGTAGCACTGAAGCTTTCTTT CASSESKAGSTEAFF
. TRBJ1-1 TRBV6-1 few TGTGCCAGCAGTGAGAAACGACAAGAGGCTTTCTTT CASSEKRQEAFF
. TRBJ1-5 TRBV7-2 . TGTGCCAGCAGCCCCGAGGGCAGCTTCAATCAGCCCCAGCATTTT CASSPEGSFNQPQHF
TRBD1 TRBJ1-4 TRBV12-3/TRBV12-4 . TGTGCCAGCAGTTTAGATGTAATGGGACAGCCCTATTTT CASSLDVMGQPYF